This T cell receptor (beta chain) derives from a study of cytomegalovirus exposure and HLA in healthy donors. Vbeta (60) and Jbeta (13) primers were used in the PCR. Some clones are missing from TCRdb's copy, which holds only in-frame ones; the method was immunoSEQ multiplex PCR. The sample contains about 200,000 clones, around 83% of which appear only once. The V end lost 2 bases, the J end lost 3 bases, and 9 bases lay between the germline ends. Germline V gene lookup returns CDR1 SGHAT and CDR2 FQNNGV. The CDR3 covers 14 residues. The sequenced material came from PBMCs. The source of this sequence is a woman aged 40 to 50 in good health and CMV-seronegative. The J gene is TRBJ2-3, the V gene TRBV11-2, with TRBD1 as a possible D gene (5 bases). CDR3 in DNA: TGTGCCAGCAGCTTAATCAGGGTTACAGATACGCAGTATTTT. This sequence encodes CASSLIRVTDTQYF.